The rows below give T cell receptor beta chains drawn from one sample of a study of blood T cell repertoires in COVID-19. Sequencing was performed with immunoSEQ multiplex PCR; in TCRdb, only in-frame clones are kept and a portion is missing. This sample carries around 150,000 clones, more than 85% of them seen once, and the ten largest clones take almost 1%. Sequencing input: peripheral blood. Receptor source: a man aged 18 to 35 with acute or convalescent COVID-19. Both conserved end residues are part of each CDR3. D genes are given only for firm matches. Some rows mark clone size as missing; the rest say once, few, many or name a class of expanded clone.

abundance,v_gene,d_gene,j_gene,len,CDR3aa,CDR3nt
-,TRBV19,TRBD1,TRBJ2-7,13,CASSIDRASEQYF,TGTGCCAGTAGTATCGACAGGGCCAGCGAGCAGTACTTC
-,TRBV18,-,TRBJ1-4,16,CASSPPDSPTNEKLFF,TGTGCCAGCTCACCACCTGACAGTCCAACTAATGAAAAACTGTTTTTT
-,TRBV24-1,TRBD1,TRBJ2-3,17,CATSDVHRDSLGDTQYF,TGTGCCACCAGTGACGTTCACCGGGACAGTTTAGGAGATACGCAGTATTTT
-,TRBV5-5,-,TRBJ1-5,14,CASSLINSNQPQHF,TGTGCCAGCAGCTTGATAAATAGCAATCAGCCCCAGCATTTT
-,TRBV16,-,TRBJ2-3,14,CASSGDYQGDTQYF,TGTGCCAGCAGCGGTGATTATCAGGGAGATACGCAGTATTTT
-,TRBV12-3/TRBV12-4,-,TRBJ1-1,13,CASSPDRLTEAFF,TGTGCCAGCAGTCCGGACAGACTCACTGAAGCTTTCTTT
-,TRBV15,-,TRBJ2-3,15,CATNPDGRAKDTQYF,TGTGCCACCAATCCCGACGGCAGGGCTAAAGATACGCAGTATTTT
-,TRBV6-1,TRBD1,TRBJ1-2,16,CASSGRLGTGGYGYTF,TGTGCCAGCAGTGGTCGTTTGGGGACAGGGGGCTATGGCTACACCTTC
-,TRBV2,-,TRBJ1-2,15,CASSEAGGTIYGYTF,TGTGCCAGCAGTGAAGCCGGGGGAACAATCTATGGCTACACCTTC
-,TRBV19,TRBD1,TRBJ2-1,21,CATSPHRDRVEATPRNNEQFF,TGTGCCACCTCACCTCACAGGGACAGGGTAGAAGCTACCCCCCGAAACAATGAGCAGTTCTTC
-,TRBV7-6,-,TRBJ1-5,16,CASSLKVGGSNQPQHF,TGTGCCAGCAGCCTAAAGGTGGGGGGTAGCAATCAGCCCCAGCATTTT
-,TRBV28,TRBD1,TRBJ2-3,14,CASIDRGFSDTQYF,TGTGCCAGCATCGACAGGGGGTTTTCAGATACGCAGTATTTT
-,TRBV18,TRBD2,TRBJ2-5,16,CASSPPAGGPVETQYF,TGTGCCAGCTCACCACCGGCGGGGGGGCCCGTGGAGACCCAGTACTTC
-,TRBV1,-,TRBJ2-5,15,CTSSQGRPPGETQYF,TGCACCAGCAGCCAAGGCCGGCCCCCGGGAGAGACCCAGTACTTC
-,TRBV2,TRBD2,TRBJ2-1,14,CASSLSGVYNEQFF,TGTGCCAGCAGTTTAAGCGGGGTTTACAATGAGCAGTTCTTC
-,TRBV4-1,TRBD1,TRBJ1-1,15,CASSQARQGNTEAFF,TGCGCCAGCAGCCAAGCCCGACAGGGGAACACTGAAGCTTTCTTT
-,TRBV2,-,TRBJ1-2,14,CASSAWGVDYGYTF,TGTGCCAGCAGTGCTTGGGGGGTGGACTATGGCTACACCTTC
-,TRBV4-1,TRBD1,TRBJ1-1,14,CASSQPGQGTEAFF,TGCGCCAGCAGCCAACCGGGACAGGGAACTGAAGCTTTCTTT
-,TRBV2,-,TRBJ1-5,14,CASRRQVNNQPQHF,TGTGCCAGCAGACGACAGGTTAACAATCAGCCCCAGCATTTT
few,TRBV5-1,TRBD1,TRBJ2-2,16,CASSLGQGANTGELFF,TGCGCCAGCAGCTTGGGTCAGGGGGCGAACACCGGGGAGCTGTTTTTT
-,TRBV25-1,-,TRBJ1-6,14,CASSGDKNNSPLHF,TGTGCCAGCAGTGGGGACAAAAATAATTCACCCCTCCACTTT
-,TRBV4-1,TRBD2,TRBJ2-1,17,CASSQEATSGGRNEQFF,TGCGCCAGCAGCCAAGAGGCTACTAGCGGGGGGAGGAATGAGCAGTTCTTC
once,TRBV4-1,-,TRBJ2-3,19,CASSQHPGAQGFSTDTQYF,TGCGCCAGCAGCCAACACCCAGGGGCCCAGGGCTTTAGCACAGATACGCAGTATTTT
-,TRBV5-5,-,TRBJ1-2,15,CASSLDIGRFYGYTF,TGTGCCAGCAGCTTGGACATCGGGAGATTCTATGGCTACACCTTC
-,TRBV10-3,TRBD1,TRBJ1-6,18,CAISGGEGQGLYNSPLHF,TGTGCCATCAGTGGGGGAGAGGGACAGGGATTGTATAATTCACCCCTCCACTTT
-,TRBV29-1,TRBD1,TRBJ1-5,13,CSVGGQGAQPQHF,TGCAGCGTTGGGGGACAGGGGGCTCAGCCCCAGCATTTT
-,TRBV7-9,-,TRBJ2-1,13,CASTSSGEHEQFF,TGTGCCAGCACCTCCTCAGGGGAGCATGAGCAGTTCTTC
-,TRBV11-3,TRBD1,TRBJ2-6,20,CASSLGATGDRESGANVLTF,TGTGCCAGCAGCTTAGGCGCTACCGGGGACAGAGAGTCTGGGGCCAACGTCCTGACTTTC
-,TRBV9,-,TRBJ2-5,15,CASSVVGDVKETQYF,TGTGCCAGCAGCGTAGTAGGGGATGTGAAAGAGACCCAGTACTTC
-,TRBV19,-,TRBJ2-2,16,CASSIDGRGRTGELFF,TGTGCCAGTAGTATAGATGGCAGGGGTCGAACCGGGGAGCTGTTTTTT
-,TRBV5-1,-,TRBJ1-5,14,CASSLQGGNQPQHF,TGCGCCAGCAGCTTGCAGGGCGGCAATCAGCCCCAGCATTTT